The 8 T cell receptor beta chains listed next were all sequenced from one sample in a study of blood T cells in healthy people across ages (dated by TCRdb to about 2015). Receptor amplification or capture employed 5' RACE. The reads were generated on an Illumina HiSeq 2500. The second PCR ran for about 7 to 11 cycles and used a J-beta primer mix along with a sample-barcoded 5' primer. Using fastp at Q25 and MiXCR, TCRdb reprocessed the public reads and kept productive beta chains. Each CDR3 protein appears once, grouped with its most common genes and DNA. Across this sample there are 800,000 or so distinct CDR3 sequences, with roughly 25% seen only once. Under 4.5% of the sample comes from the top ten. These data were likewise used in another study, on T cells of mothers and their children.

Material for sequencing was blood. The receptors derive from a boy aged 5 to 17 in good health.

The gene calls are TRBV7-2 and TRBJ2-3, with 14 bases matching TRBD2. CDR1 and CDR2 (germline): SGHTA, FQGNSA. After removal of 4 bases from V and 2 bases from J, the junction contained 2 bases not matched to a gene. CDR3 length equals 16 residues. CDR3 bases: TGTGCCAGCAGCTGGACTAGCGGGGGGACCACAGATACGCAGTATTTT. Translated: CASSWTSGGTTDTQYF.

In this sample, this clonotype turned up a few times. The gene calls are TRBV5-1 and TRBJ2-3, with 8 bases fitting TRBD1. Germline V gene lookup returns CDR1 SGHRS and CDR2 YFSETQ. V shed 4 bases, J shed 1 base, and the junction held 11 bases outside the gene matches. The CDR3 contains 17 residues. CDR3 amino acids: CASSLPRQGYGTDTQYF. In nucleotides, the CDR3 is TGCGCCAGCAGCCTACCCCGACAGGGGTACGGCACAGATACGCAGTATTTT.

The chain carries TRBV28 and TRBJ1-2; possible D gene TRBD1, 5 bases. V shed 6 bases and J shed 0 bases, with 8 bases lying between them. Germline V gene data show CDR1 as MDHEN and CDR2 as SYDVKM. There are 13 residues in the CDR3. The chain's CDR3 is CASRRQPNYGYTF. The CDR3 DNA follows: TGTGCCAGCAGGCGACAGCCTAACTATGGCTACACCTTC.

The chain uses TRBV14 and TRBJ2-1, with TRBD2 matching over 8 bases. From germline, CDR1 is SGHDN and CDR2 FVKESK. J gave up 9 bases and V 1 base, and 5 bases lay outside the gene matches. The CDR3 covers 14 residues. The CDR3 sequence: CASSQASGSGEQFF. In DNA, the CDR3 is TGTGCCAGCAGCCAAGCAAGCGGGAGTGGTGAGCAGTTCTTC.

This rearrangement joins TRBV13 to TRBJ2-7, with TRBD2 matching 11 bases. The CDR3 extends over 15 amino acids. Germline-derived CDR1 and CDR2 are PRHDT and FYEKMQ (reference sequence). V trimming: 6 bases; J trimming: 6 bases; junction bases outside the gene matches: 10. The CDR3 DNA is TGTGCCAGCAGAGCGACTAGCGGGATTATGCGCGAGCAGTACTTC. This codes for CASRATSGIMREQYF. Using reference TRBV13 and TRBJ2-7 for the parts outside the CDR3, the full variable domain is AAGVIQSPRHLIKEKRETATLKCYPIPRHDTVYWYQQGPGQDPQFLISFYEKMQSDKGSIPDRFSAQQFSDYHSELNMSSLELGDSALYFCASRATSGIMREQYFGPGTRLTVT.

The chain employs TRBV28 and TRBJ2-2; no clear D. The germline gives CDR1 MDHEN, CDR2 SYDVKM. The ends were cut back, 4 bases at V and 1 base at J, with 7 bases in the middle. The CDR3 loop spans 14 amino acids. Here the CDR3 reads CASSSDLNTGELFF. DNA for the CDR3: TGTGCCAGCAGTTCCGACTTGAACACCGGGGAGCTGTTTTTT. Drawing the rest from reference TRBV28 and TRBJ2-2, the complete variable domain is DVKVTQSSRYLVKRTGEKVFLECVQDMDHENMFWYRQDPGLGLRLIYFSYDVKMKEKGDIPEGYSVSREKKERFSLILESASTNQTSMYLCASSSDLNTGELFFGEGSRLTVL.

The genes are TRBV14 and TRBJ2-7, with no clear D. Germline values: CDR1 SGHDN, CDR2 FVKESK. V was cut by 1 base and J by 6 bases, with 10 bases left in between. CDR3 length: 13 residues. CDR3 loop: CASSQVYQSEQYF. As DNA, the CDR3 is TGTGCCAGCAGCCAAGTCTACCAGTCCGAGCAGTACTTC.

The rearrangement joins TRBV6-2 or TRBV6-3 to TRBJ2-1, with D possibly matching TRBD2 (6 bases). V gave up 5 bases and J gave up 5 bases, with 13 bases separating them. The CDR3 extends over 14 amino acids. CDR1 is MNHEY, CDR2 SVGEGT, per germline. CDR3 nucleotides: TGTGCCAGCAGTCCGACGGGACTCCACAATGAGCAGTTCTTC. The encoded protein is CASSPTGLHNEQFF.